The T cell receptor beta chain under discussion was sequenced for a study of blood T cell repertoires in COVID-19. Clones were sequenced by immunoSEQ multiplex PCR, and TCRdb holds only the in-frame ones, with some missing. The sample records 65,000 to 75,000 clones, approximately 80% being singletons. Germline CDR1 reads LGHDT; CDR2 reads YNNKEL (reference sequence). This CDR3 has 16 residues. V gave up 0 bases and J gave up 6 bases; unmatched junction bases: 7. Sequencing was done on a sample of peripheral blood. This chain uses TRBV3-1 (or the pseudogene TRBV3-2) with TRBJ1-1, with 10 bases fitting TRBD1. The sequence was collected from a man older than 75 with acute or convalescent COVID-19. CDR3 DNA sequence: TGTGCCAGCAGCCAAGAGGGGACAGGGGTGTGGGCTGAAGCTTTCTTT. It yields the protein CASSQEGTGVWAEAFF.